This entry concerns a single TCR beta chain. The sample originates from a study of shared clonotypes between healthy human individuals. CDR3 size: 15 residues. Germline lookup yields CDR1 LNHDA and CDR2 SQIVND (reference sequence). Deletions cut 7 bases from V and 0 bases from J, with 10 bases between. TCRdb's copy holds only in-frame clones and misses some; the assay was immunoSEQ multiplex PCR. The data contain under 1,100,000 clones, approximately 76% of them singletons. The V call is TRBV19, the J call TRBJ2-6; D is uncertain. Material for sequencing was memory CD4+ T cells sorted from blood. Specified subset: CD45RA-negative fraction. This clonotype was obtained from a man between 18 and 29 years old in good health. In DNA form, the CDR3 reads TGTGCCAGTACAAAGGATCCCTCTGGGGCCAACGTCCTGACTTTC. Residues: CASTKDPSGANVLTF.